The rows below give T cell receptor beta chains drawn from one sample of a study of T cell repertoires in cytomegalovirus infection. Using its own MiXCR run on the reads, TCRdb lists one record per CDR3 protein. Of over 450,000 distinct CDR3 sequences listed, around 11% were seen once; the top ten hold roughly a tenth. Sequenced sample: PBMCs. These receptors originate from a human donor in good health (CMV status not recorded). Some clones in this sample may be carry-over from other donors' samples. Each CDR3 is given with its conserved first and last residue. Each record gives: clone size, J gene, D gene, V gene, CDR3 DNA, CDR3 protein. The D gene is left open where the match is weak. A row's size may be missing; if present it is once, few, many or a size class.

>many|TRBJ1-1|NA|TRBV27
TGTGCCAGCAGGTACCAGGGGACCTGGTCTGAAGCTTTCTTT
CASRYQGTWSEAFF
>many|TRBJ1-5|TRBD1|TRBV19
TGTGCCAGTAGTACCGGGACAGGGCATCAGCCCCAGCATTTT
CASSTGTGHQPQHF
>few|TRBJ1-3|NA|TRBV12-3/TRBV12-4
TGTGCCACGGACCTCTCTGGAAACACCATATATTTT
CATDLSGNTIYF
>many|TRBJ1-5|NA|TRBV30
TGTGCCTGGAAAACCGGCGGCGGACATAGCAATCAGCCCCAGCATTTT
CAWKTGGGHSNQPQHF
>few|TRBJ2-1|NA|TRBV28
TGTGCCAGCAGTTTACCCCGAACAGGCAATGAGCAGTTCTTC
CASSLPRTGNEQFF
>many|TRBJ2-7|NA|TRBV5-6
TGTGCCAGCAGCTTGGGCCGGGGGCGGGGGTTCTACGAGCAGTACTTC
CASSLGRGRGFYEQYF
>many|TRBJ2-2|TRBD1|TRBV28
TGTGCCAGCAGTCGACGCCGCACAGGGGGCTCCGGGGAGCTGTTTTTT
CASSRRRTGGSGELFF
>many|TRBJ2-7|TRBD2|TRBV7-9
TGTGCCAGCAGCCGGGGGGACTACGAGCAGTACTTC
CASSRGDYEQYF
>NA|TRBJ2-2|TRBD2|TRBV7-9
TGTGCCAGCAGCGGTGCAATTCTAGCGGGGGCCCCGAACACCGGGGAGCTGTTTTTT
CASSGAILAGAPNTGELFF
>many|TRBJ2-1|NA|TRBV19
TGTGCCAGTAGTAAGAGTCGGGGGGCGGAACCGAGCTCCTACAATGAGCAGTTCTTC
CASSKSRGAEPSSYNEQFF
>NA|TRBJ1-6|TRBD1|TRBV5-4
TGTGCCAGCAGCTTGGCCGACAGGGGTAATTCACCCCTCCACTTT
CASSLADRGNSPLHF
>NA|TRBJ1-3|NA|TRBV6-5
TGTGCCAGCAGTTATTCTCCCCGGGGTGGAAACACCATATATTTT
CASSYSPRGGNTIYF
>many|TRBJ1-2|TRBD1|TRBV27
TGTGCCAGCAGTTCAGGGGGCAAGAATGGCTACACCTTC
CASSSGGKNGYTF
>NA|TRBJ1-1|TRBD1|TRBV18
TGTGCCAGCTCACCGGACAGGGGTTCTGAAGCTTTCTTT
CASSPDRGSEAFF
>many|TRBJ1-2|TRBD1|TRBV12-3/TRBV12-4
TGTGCCAGCAGTCTTGCACAGGGGCTCGGCTACACCTTC
CASSLAQGLGYTF
>few|TRBJ2-3|NA|TRBV5-1
TGCGCCAGCAGCTTGGCCGGGGGCCCGGGAACAGATACGCAGTATTTT
CASSLAGGPGTDTQYF
>many|TRBJ1-1|TRBD1|TRBV9
TGTGCCAGCAGCGTAGGAGGGGGCAGAACTGAAGCTTTCTTT
CASSVGGGRTEAFF
>NA|TRBJ2-1|TRBD2|TRBV19
TGTGCCTGTCTCAAAGGCCTAGCGGGGGGGCGATCTCAACGCGATGAGCAGTTCTTC
CACLKGLAGGRSQRDEQFF
>NA|TRBJ1-4|NA|TRBV20-1
TGCAGTGCTAGAGATCGGGTCGAAAAACTGTTTTTT
CSARDRVEKLFF
>many|TRBJ1-1|NA|TRBV7-8
TGTGCCAGCAGCTTCCAACTCTTAGGGGCCGGGAACACTGAAGCTTTCTTT
CASSFQLLGAGNTEAFF
>NA|TRBJ1-3|TRBD1|TRBV5-4
TGTGCCAGCAGCTTGGAGGGACAGGGGGCGCTTCTCTCTGGAAACACCATATATTTT
CASSLEGQGALLSGNTIYF
>many|TRBJ2-1|TRBD2|TRBV20-1
TGCAGTGCTAGTAGTCTGGCGGGAGAGATCTCCTACAATGAGCAGTTCTTC
CSASSLAGEISYNEQFF
>NA|TRBJ2-2|TRBD2|TRBV7-3
TGTGCCAGCGGCTTAGTACTAGCGGGAGTTCGGGTCGGGGAGCTGTTTTTT
CASGLVLAGVRVGELFF
>NA|TRBJ2-5|NA|TRBV5-1
TGCGCCAGCAGCTCACCTCAGGGACAAGAGACCCAGTACTTC
CASSSPQGQETQYF
>few|TRBJ1-5|NA|TRBV2
TGTGCCAGCAGTGGGGGTTACGATCAGCCCCAGCATTTT
CASSGGYDQPQHF
>NA|TRBJ1-4|TRBD1|TRBV28
TGTGCCAGCAGGGGGACAGGGGGGCCTAATGAAAAACTGTTTTTT
CASRGTGGPNEKLFF
>NA|TRBJ1-2|TRBD1|TRBV5-8
TGTGCCAGCAGCTTGGTGGGGGGCCACAGGGGGCCGAACTATGGCTACACCTTC
CASSLVGGHRGPNYGYTF
>many|TRBJ2-1|TRBD1|TRBV19
TGTGCCAGAGGACAGGGGTGTGACTACAATGAGCAGTTCTTC
CARGQGCDYNEQFF
>few|TRBJ2-1|NA|TRBV15
TGTGCCACCAGCAGAGAGGGGGCAGCCTACAATGAGCAGTTCTTC
CATSREGAAYNEQFF
>few|TRBJ1-3|TRBD1|TRBV11-2
TGTGCCAGCAGCCAGACAGGGCCCTCTGGAAACACCATATATTTT
CASSQTGPSGNTIYF
>many|TRBJ2-1|TRBD1|TRBV4-2
TGTGCCAGCAGCCAAGAAGGACAGGCCTCCTACAATGAGCAGTTCTTC
CASSQEGQASYNEQFF
>NA|TRBJ2-1|NA|TRBV7-9
TGTGCCAGCAGCCCTCCGGACTCTTCCTACAATGAGCAGTTCTTC
CASSPPDSSYNEQFF
>few|TRBJ2-6|NA|TRBV5-1
TGCGCCAGCAGCCCGGGACCTCTCTCTGGGGCCAACGTCCTGACTTTC
CASSPGPLSGANVLTF
>NA|TRBJ1-1|NA|TRBV10-3
TGTGCCATCAGTGATGGGGGGGCAAGGACTGAAGCTTTCTTT
CAISDGGARTEAFF
>many|TRBJ2-1|TRBD2|TRBV28
TGTGCCAGCAGTTTATGGAGACGTTATGGACTAGCGGATTCGAGCTCCTACAATGAGCAGTTCTTC
CASSLWRRYGLADSSSYNEQFF
>NA|TRBJ1-3|NA|TRBV5-4
TGTGCCAGCAGCTTGGTAGGGGCGCCCGGAAACACCATATATTTT
CASSLVGAPGNTIYF
>few|TRBJ1-5|TRBD1|TRBV18
TGTGCCAGCTCATCGGGGACAGACCTCAATCAGCCCCAGCATTTT
CASSSGTDLNQPQHF
>many|TRBJ2-1|TRBD1|TRBV7-2
TGTGCCACGGGACAGGGGTACAATGAGCAGTTCTTC
CATGQGYNEQFF
>few|TRBJ1-6|NA|TRBV20-1
TGCAGTGCTAGAGGCCCTGTAGGGCTCAATAATTCACCCCTCCACTTT
CSARGPVGLNNSPLHF
>NA|TRBJ2-7|TRBD2|TRBV7-9
TGTGCCAGCAGCTTTCCCCAAGGACTAGCATCCGACGAGCAGTACTTC
CASSFPQGLASDEQYF
>many|TRBJ2-3|NA|TRBV24-1
TGTGCCACCAGTGATCCCAGGCGGGGTGGAGATACGCAGTATTTT
CATSDPRRGGDTQYF
>few|TRBJ1-1|TRBD1|TRBV27
TGTGCCAGCAGTTTTTCGGGACAGGGTGAAGCTTTCTTT
CASSFSGQGEAFF
>NA|TRBJ1-2|TRBD1|TRBV12-3/TRBV12-4
TGTGCCAGCAGCCTTGGGGGGACAGGGGGCATCGGCTACACCTTC
CASSLGGTGGIGYTF
>many|TRBJ1-6|NA|TRBV20-1
TGCAGTGCTAAAATCGTCCAGGGTGATAATTCACCCCTCCACTTT
CSAKIVQGDNSPLHF